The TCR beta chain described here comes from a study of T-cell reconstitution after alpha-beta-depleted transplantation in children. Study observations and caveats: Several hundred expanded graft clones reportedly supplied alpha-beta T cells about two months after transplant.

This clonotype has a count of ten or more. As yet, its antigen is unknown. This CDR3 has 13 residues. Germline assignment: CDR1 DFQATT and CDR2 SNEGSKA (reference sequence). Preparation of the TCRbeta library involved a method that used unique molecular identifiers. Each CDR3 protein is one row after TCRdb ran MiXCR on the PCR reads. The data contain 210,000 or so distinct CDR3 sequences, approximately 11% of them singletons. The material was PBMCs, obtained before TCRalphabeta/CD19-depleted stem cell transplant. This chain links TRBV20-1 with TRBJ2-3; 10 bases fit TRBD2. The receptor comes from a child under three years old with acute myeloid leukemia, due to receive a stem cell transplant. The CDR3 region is CSPLAGNTDTQYF. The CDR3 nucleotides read TGCAGCCCACTAGCGGGAAACACAGATACGCAGTATTTT.